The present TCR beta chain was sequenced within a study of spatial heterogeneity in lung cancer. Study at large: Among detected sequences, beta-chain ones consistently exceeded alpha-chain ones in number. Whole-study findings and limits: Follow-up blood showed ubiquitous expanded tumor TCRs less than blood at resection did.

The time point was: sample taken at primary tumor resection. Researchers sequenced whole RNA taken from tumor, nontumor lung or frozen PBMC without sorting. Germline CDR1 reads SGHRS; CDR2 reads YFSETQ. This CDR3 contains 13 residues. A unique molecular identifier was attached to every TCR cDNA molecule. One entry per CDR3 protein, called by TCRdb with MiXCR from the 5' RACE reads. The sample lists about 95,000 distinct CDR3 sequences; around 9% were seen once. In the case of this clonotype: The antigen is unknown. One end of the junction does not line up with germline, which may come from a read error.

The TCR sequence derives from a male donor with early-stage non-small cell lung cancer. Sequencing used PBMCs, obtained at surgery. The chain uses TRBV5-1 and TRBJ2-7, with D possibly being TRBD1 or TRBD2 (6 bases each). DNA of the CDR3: TGCGCCAGGAGCTTGGAGGGGGTCTACGAGCAGTACTTC. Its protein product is CARSLEGVYEQYF.